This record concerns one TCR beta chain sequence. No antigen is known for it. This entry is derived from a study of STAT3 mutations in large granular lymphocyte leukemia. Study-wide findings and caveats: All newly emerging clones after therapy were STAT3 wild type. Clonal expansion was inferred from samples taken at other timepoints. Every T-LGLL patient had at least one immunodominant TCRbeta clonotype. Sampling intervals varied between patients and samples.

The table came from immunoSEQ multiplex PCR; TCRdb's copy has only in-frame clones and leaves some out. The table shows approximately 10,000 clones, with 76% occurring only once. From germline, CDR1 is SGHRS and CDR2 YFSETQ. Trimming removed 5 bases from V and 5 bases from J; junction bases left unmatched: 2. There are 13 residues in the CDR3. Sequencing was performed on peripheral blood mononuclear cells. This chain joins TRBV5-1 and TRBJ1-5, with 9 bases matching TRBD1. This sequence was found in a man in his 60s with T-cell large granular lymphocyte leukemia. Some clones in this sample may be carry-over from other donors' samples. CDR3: CASRWDRDQPQHF. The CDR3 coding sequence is TGCGCCAGCAGGTGGGACAGGGATCAGCCCCAGCATTTT.